This T cell receptor beta chain was sequenced for a study of blood T cell repertoires in COVID-19. Across the study: Both acute and convalescent COVID-19 samples were obtained from the United States, Italy and Spain. T cells, B-cell-depleted T cells, or PBMCs supplied cDNA or gDNA.

CDR3 length equals 14 residues. The J segment lost 3 bases and the V segment lost 4 bases, leaving 3 bases of the junction unmatched. Germline V CDR1 and CDR2: SEHNR, FQNEAQ (reference sequence). In the original workflow: How many nucleated cells were present was estimated from reference gene primer amplification. The table came from immunoSEQ multiplex PCR; TCRdb's copy has only in-frame clones and leaves some out. V and J calls and clone size are as listed in that table; D and trimming were resolved from the DNA. The profile shows roughly 100,000 clones, 81% of them singletons. The chain employs TRBV7-9 and TRBJ1-1; TRBD1 aligns across 9 bases. Sequenced material: peripheral blood. The receptor's source is a man older than 75 with acute or convalescent COVID-19. The DNA of the CDR3 is TGTGCCAGCAGCTCCGACAGGGGGGACACTGAAGCTTTCTTT. Encoded protein: CASSSDRGDTEAFF.